This T cell receptor beta chain appears in the sequencing data of a study of blood T cell repertoires in COVID-19 (dated by TCRdb to about 2020). For the study in its entirety: Samples covering the acute and convalescent phases of COVID-19 were provided by collaborators in the United States, Italy and Spain. The material from the prospective study consisted of cDNA or gDNA derived from T cells, B-cell-depleted T cells, or PBMCs. The dataset comprised deeply sampled blood TCRbeta repertoires from subjects exposed to, actively infected with, or recovered from COVID-19. A freely available public database, intended as a resource for researchers studying the immune response to SARS-CoV-2, is where the repertoires were released. Samples were obtained from the ongoing ImmuneRACE study (first 160 participants) and from some 1,200 subjects provided by 6 global collaborators. Sample metadata almost always included a de-identified subject ID, COVID-19 status, age in years and sex. HLA class I and class II types, where available, came from metadata supplied by the sample provider rather than from assay-based typing. What the authors observed across the whole study: The amount of clinical and demographic metadata varied by source and participant and was provided uncurated.

The collaborating institutions used their own protocols to collect whole blood in K2EDTA tubes. Collaborator samples were shipped for TCRbeta analysis as frozen whole blood, isolated PBMCs, or DNA extracted from either sample type. TCRbeta CDR3 regions were amplified from genomic DNA by means of the immunoSEQ Assay, a bias-controlled multiplex PCR. As for the original processing: The number of nucleated cells in each sample was estimated from the amplification of reference gene primers within the assay. To quantify the absolute abundance of each unique TCRbeta CDR3 rearrangement, sequence reads were collapsed and filtered. Productive Simpson clonality was computed per sample as the square root of Simpson's diversity index over productive rearrangements. TCRdb carries this immuneACCESS record with in-frame sequences only. Its versions omit some clonotypes, under half of them owing to an unresolved V gene in the studies checked, with the rest unexplained. D and trimming come from the DNA, and the V and J calls and clone size come from that table. A total of hundreds of thousands of clones appear in this sample, 88% of them only once. In total, the top ten clones hold about 1.3% of the sample.

In the germline V gene, CDR1 corresponds to SGHTA and CDR2 to FQGNSA. The cysteine opens and the phenylalanine closes a CDR3 of 13 amino acids. Here the CDR3 DNA is all that survives: 39 bases in frame from base 1. V is shortened by 5 bases, J by 1 base, and the region joining them spans 8 bases. Notes on this clone: Its antigen is unknown. No base qualities exist here, and no much larger clone lies one base off it.

The rearranged chain carries TRBV7-2 and TRBJ1-1, with no D gene named confidently. Sequenced: peripheral blood. The source of this sequence is an elderly man with acute or convalescent COVID-19. The bases read TGTGCCAGCAGCCTACAGCCGAACACTGAAGCTTTCTTT. Protein translation: CASSLQPNTEAFF.